These 20 T cell receptor beta chains originate from one sample sequenced in a study of T cell repertoires in cytomegalovirus infection. In TCRdb, the reads were re-called with MiXCR into one record per CDR3 protein. The sample records roughly 250,000 distinct CDR3 sequences, more than 9% being singletons. The sequencing sample was made of PBMCs. The receptor set was obtained from a human donor in good health (CMV status not recorded). Some clones in this sample may be carry-over from other donors' samples.

This clonotype has at least ten counts. The CDR3 here is CASSRTGFATNEKLFF. As DNA, the CDR3 is TGTGCCAGCAGCCGGACAGGGTTTGCAACTAATGAAAAACTGTTTTTT. The chain links TRBV7-2 to TRBJ1-4; TRBD1 matches at 8 bases. Germline loops: CDR1 SGHTA, CDR2 FQGNSA. The CDR3 is made up of 16 amino acids. V lost 5 bases to trimming and J lost 0 bases; unmatched junction nucleotides: 5.

J is TRBJ1-1 and V is TRBV20-1; a possible D gene is TRBD1 (5 bases). CDR3 length: 11 amino acids. Germline V gives CDR1 DFQATT, CDR2 SNEGSKA (reference sequence). CDR3 nucleotide sequence: TGCAGCGCGGACATGAACACTGAAGCTTTCTTT. It encodes CSADMNTEAFF.

This clonotype was counted only a few times. This chain connects TRBV28 to TRBJ1-4; 9 nucleotides align to TRBD1. The CDR3 spans 14 residues. The V and J ends lost 7 bases and 10 bases, in that order; junction bases with no gene match: 10. CDR1 is MDHEN, CDR2 SYDVKM, per germline. The CDR3 region is CASIDRTGVGKLFF. Here the CDR3 DNA reads TGTGCCAGCATCGACAGGACAGGGGTTGGAAAACTGTTTTTT.

This clonotype came up many times. V and J are TRBV7-2 and TRBJ1-6; maybe TRBD1 (6 bases). V was pared by 1 base and J by 10 bases, with 14 bases between. The germline V gene has CDR1 SGHTA and CDR2 FQGNSA. This CDR3 region has 15 residues. CDR3 in amino acids: CASSLEGDGISPLHF. The CDR3 nucleotides are TGTGCCAGCAGCTTAGAGGGGGACGGAATATCACCCCTCCACTTT.

Ten or more counts support this clonotype. The chain combines TRBV24-1 with TRBJ2-5; TRBD1 or TRBD2 may be the D gene (5 bases each). The CDR3 has 13 residues. Trimming stripped 8 bases from V and 1 base from J, with 10 bases between. Per germline, CDR1 KGHDR and CDR2 SFDVKD. The CDR3 nucleotides read TGTGCCACCACCTCGGGGACCCAAGAGACCCAGTACTTC. Translated: CATTSGTQETQYF.

This clonotype was seen ten or more times. The chain combines TRBV12-5 with TRBJ1-5; D might be TRBD1 (6 bases). The CDR3 runs to 14 residues. Trimming removed 3 bases from V and 4 bases from J, with 10 bases in between. Germline V gene lookup returns CDR1 LGHNT and CDR2 FRNRAP. DNA of the CDR3: TGTGCTAGTGGTTTCATGACAGGAAATCAGCCCCAGCATTTT. Protein product: CASGFMTGNQPQHF.

The chain carries TRBV3-1 and TRBJ1-4, with D unresolved. Germline CDR1 is LGHDT and CDR2 is YNNKEL (reference sequence). Trimming stripped 4 bases from V and 3 bases from J, with 12 bases between. CDR3 size: 15 residues. CDR3: CASSRQEDPNEKLFF. The CDR3 nucleotides read TGTGCCAGCAGCCGTCAGGAGGATCCTAATGAAAAACTGTTTTTT.

Worth noting for this clonotype: The junction differs from germline at one of its ends, possibly a read error. CDR3 loop: CATSRGGQGIPNF. CDR3 sequence (DNA): TGTGCCACCAGCAGAGGCGGACAGGGAATCCCCAACTTC. The chain carries TRBV15 and TRBJ1-2; TRBD1 matches at 8 bases. Germline CDR1 and CDR2: LNHNV and YYDKDF (reference sequence). The CDR3 spans 13 residues.

This clonotype appeared a few times. The chain employs TRBV28 and TRBJ2-7; D remains unclear. This CDR3 spans 14 amino acids. The germline CDR1 and CDR2 sequences are MDHEN and SYDVKM. Trimming shortened V by 1 base and J by 6 bases, and 13 bases separated the two germline ends. The CDR3 nucleotides are TGTGCCAGCAGTTTATTATATGGACCTTTCGAGCAGTACTTC. Amino acid sequence: CASSLLYGPFEQYF.

This clonotype showed up just a few times. V usage is TRBV6-2 or TRBV6-3 and J usage is TRBJ1-1; D gene ambiguous. The CDR3 consists of 14 residues. From germline, CDR1 is MNHEY and CDR2 SVGEGT. V lost 6 bases and J lost 4, with 15 bases in between. The CDR3 sequence: CASSLTPGVTEAFF. The CDR3 DNA follows: TGTGCCAGCAGCTTAACTCCTGGGGTCACTGAAGCTTTCTTT.

This clonotype was seen repeatedly, ten times or more. The J gene is TRBJ2-2, the V gene TRBV7-2; 7 positions match TRBD1. The CDR3 extends over 15 amino acids. Trimming cost V 1 base and J 5 bases; bases outside gene matches: 4. Looked up from germline, CDR1 is SGHTA and CDR2 is FQGNSA. Here the CDR3 DNA reads TGTGCCAGCAGCTTAGACAGGGGCCAAACCGGGGAGCTGTTTTTT. This encodes CASSLDRGQTGELFF.

This clonotype was counted a few times. The chain joins TRBV6-5 to TRBJ2-7; D remains unclear. The CDR3 runs to 13 residues. Germline CDR1 is MNHEY and CDR2 is SVGAGI. V dropped 2 bases and J dropped 4 bases, with 9 bases sitting between them. The CDR3 sequence is CASSYAVGYEQYF. The CDR3 DNA is TGTGCCAGCAGTTACGCGGTCGGGTACGAGCAGTACTTC.

The sample holds a few counts of this clonotype. The V gene is TRBV7-9, the J gene TRBJ2-7; TRBD1 or TRBD2 may be the D gene (5 bases each). The ends were cut back, 1 base at V and 3 bases at J, with 10 bases in the middle. The germline gives CDR1 SEHNR, CDR2 FQNEAQ (reference sequence). The CDR3 is 14 residues long. CDR3 sequence: CASSLVGDSYEQYF. CDR3 nucleotides: TGTGCCAGCAGCTTAGTGGGAGACAGCTACGAGCAGTACTTC.

This clonotype showed up many times. The chain is built from TRBV6-2 or TRBV6-3 and TRBJ2-7, with D possibly being TRBD1 (6 bases). The CDR3 is made up of 16 amino acids. Germline loops: CDR1 MNHEY, CDR2 SVGEGT. The germline V and J ends were trimmed by 6 bases and 4 bases, with 22 bases remaining between them. The CDR3 sequence is CASRRGGQPSVYEQYF. CDR3 bases: TGTGCCAGCAGGAGAGGGGGACAACCTTCGGTGTACGAGCAGTACTTC.

Ten or more counts support this clonotype. This sequence joins TRBV7-2 and TRBJ2-7; D possibly uses TRBD1 or TRBD2 (5 bases each). This CDR3 spans 17 amino acids. CDR1 and CDR2 from the germline V gene are SGHTA and FQGNSA. V lost 0 bases, J lost 0 bases, and 15 bases lay in between. CDR3: CASSLAPPGRSSYEQYF. CDR3 DNA: TGTGCCAGCAGCTTAGCGCCTCCGGGACGGAGCTCCTACGAGCAGTACTTC.

This clonotype was detected many times. This chain uses TRBV7-2 with TRBJ2-3, with 16 bases aligning to TRBD2. The CDR3 is made up of 15 amino acids. J gave up 14 bases and V 1 base, and 6 bases lay outside the gene matches. Per germline, CDR1 SGHTA and CDR2 FQGNSA. CDR3: CASSLDAGLAGGRYF. The DNA of the CDR3 is TGTGCCAGCAGCTTAGATGCGGGACTAGCGGGGGGGCGGTATTTT.

V gene TRBV7-6 combines with J gene TRBJ2-1; 7 positions agree with TRBD2. CDR1 SGHVS and CDR2 FNYEAQ come from the germline V gene. The CDR3 covers 17 residues. J gave up 2 bases and V 4 bases, and 11 bases lay outside the gene matches. CDR3 loop: CASSSPSSGRPYNEQFF. DNA for the CDR3: TGTGCCAGCAGCTCTCCTTCTAGCGGAAGGCCCTACAATGAGCAGTTCTTC.

In its sample, this clonotype was seen many times. The rearrangement uses TRBV7-2 and TRBJ2-7, with 7 bases lining up with TRBD1. This CDR3 is 14 amino acids long. Germline-derived CDR1 and CDR2 are SGHTA and FQGNSA. V gave up 0 bases and J gave up 4 bases; unmatched junction bases: 3. The CDR3 sequence: CASSLALQGYEQYF. The CDR3 DNA is TGTGCCAGCAGCTTAGCCTTACAGGGGTACGAGCAGTACTTC.

This clonotype has ten or more counts. V gene TRBV12-3 or TRBV12-4 combines with J gene TRBJ2-7; D not certain. V shed 5 bases and J shed 1 base, with 12 bases lying between them. This CDR3 spans 14 amino acids. CDR3 protein: CASSIPGPSYEQYF. The CDR3 coding sequence is TGTGCCAGCAGTATCCCTGGCCCGTCCTACGAGCAGTACTTC.

This clonotype has a handful of counts. This chain connects TRBV9 to TRBJ1-5, with D possibly TRBD1 on 6 matching bases. CDR3 length equals 14 residues. The V end lost 0 bases, the J end lost 6 bases, and 10 bases lay between the germline ends. CDR1 and CDR2 (germline): SGDLS, YYNGEE. CDR3 DNA sequence: TGTGCCAGCAGCGTAGACAGGGCAAGTCAGCCCCAGCATTTT. Translating gives CASSVDRASQPQHF.